The clone carrying this T cell receptor (beta chain) was detected only a few times. Its target is not known. This CDR3 region has 11 residues. CDR1 and CDR2 from the germline V gene are SQVTM and ANQGSEA. V gave up 6 bases and J gave up 2 bases, with 8 bases separating them. The sample belongs to a study of blood T cells in healthy people across ages. Study-wide points: Per million T cells, TCR beta diversity dropped roughly linearly as age increased.

Together with a sample-barcoded 5' primer, a J-beta primer mix was included in a second PCR lasting roughly 6 to 12 cycles. TCRdb fed the 5' RACE reads into MiXCR, producing one record per CDR3 protein. The table shows around 1,800,000 distinct CDR3 sequences, with approximately 40% occurring only once. Sample: blood. This TCR was sampled from a human donor in good health. This chain links TRBV29-1 with TRBJ2-7; D is unclear. The chain's CDR3 is CSVGRTYEQYF. The CDR3 DNA reads as TGCAGCGTGGGAAGGACCTACGAGCAGTACTTC.